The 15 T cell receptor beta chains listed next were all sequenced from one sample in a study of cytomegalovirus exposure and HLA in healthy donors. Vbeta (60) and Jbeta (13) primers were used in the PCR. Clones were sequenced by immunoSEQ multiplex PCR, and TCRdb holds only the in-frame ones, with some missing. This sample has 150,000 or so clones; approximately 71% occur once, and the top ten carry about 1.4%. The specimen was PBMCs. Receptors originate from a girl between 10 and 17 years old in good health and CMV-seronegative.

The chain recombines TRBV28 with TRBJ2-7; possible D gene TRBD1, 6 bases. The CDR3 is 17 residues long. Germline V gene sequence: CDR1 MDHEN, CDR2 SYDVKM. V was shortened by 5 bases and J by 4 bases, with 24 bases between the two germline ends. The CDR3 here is CASSDRGNPPVLYEQYF. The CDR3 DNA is TGTGCCAGCAGTGATAGGGGGAACCCTCCGGTATTGTACGAGCAGTACTTC.

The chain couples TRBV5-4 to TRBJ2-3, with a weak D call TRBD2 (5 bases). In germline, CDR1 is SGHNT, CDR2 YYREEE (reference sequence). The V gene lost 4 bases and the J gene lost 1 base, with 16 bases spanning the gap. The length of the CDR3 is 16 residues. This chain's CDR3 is CASSPGAGLGTDTQYF. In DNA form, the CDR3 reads TGTGCCAGCAGCCCGGGTGCAGGACTGGGCACAGATACGCAGTATTTT.

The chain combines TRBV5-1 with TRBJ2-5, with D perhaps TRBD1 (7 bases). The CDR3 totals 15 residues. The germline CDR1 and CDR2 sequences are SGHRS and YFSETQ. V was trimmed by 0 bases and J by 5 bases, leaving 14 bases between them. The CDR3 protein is CASSLAPGGRETQYF. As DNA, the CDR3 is TGCGCCAGCAGCTTGGCCCCAGGGGGGCGGGAGACCCAGTACTTC.

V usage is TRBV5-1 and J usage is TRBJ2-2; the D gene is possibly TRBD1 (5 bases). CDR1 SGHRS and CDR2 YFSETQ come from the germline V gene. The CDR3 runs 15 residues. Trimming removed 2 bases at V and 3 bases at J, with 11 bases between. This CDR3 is CASSFIGEHTGELFF. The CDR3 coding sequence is TGCGCCAGCAGCTTTATAGGGGAACACACCGGGGAGCTGTTTTTT.

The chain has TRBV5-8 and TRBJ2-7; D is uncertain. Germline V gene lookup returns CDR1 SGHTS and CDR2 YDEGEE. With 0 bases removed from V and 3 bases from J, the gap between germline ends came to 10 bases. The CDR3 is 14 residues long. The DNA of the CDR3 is TGTGCCAGCAGCTTGGGGCCAACTAACTACGAGCAGTACTTC. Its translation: CASSLGPTNYEQYF. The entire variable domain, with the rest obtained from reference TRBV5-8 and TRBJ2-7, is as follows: EAGVTQSPTHLIKTRGQQATLRCSPISGHTSVYWYQQALGLGLQFLLWYDEGEERNRGNFPPRFSGRQFPNYSSELNVNALELEDSALYLCASSLGPTNYEQYFGPGTRLTVT.

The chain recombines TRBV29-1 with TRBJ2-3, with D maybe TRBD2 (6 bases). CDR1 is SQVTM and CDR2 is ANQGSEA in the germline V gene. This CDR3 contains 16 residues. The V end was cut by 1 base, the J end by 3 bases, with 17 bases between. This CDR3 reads CSVEAFSGRRTDTQYF. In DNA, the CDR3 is TGCAGCGTTGAAGCCTTCTCAGGGAGGAGAACAGATACGCAGTATTTT.

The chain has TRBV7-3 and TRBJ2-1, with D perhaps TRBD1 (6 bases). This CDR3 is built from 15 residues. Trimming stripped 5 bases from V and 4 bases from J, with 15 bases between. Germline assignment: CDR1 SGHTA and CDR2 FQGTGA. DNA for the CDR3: TGTGCCAGCAGCCTCGACAGGTCCCCTTACAATGAGCAGTTCTTC. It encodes CASSLDRSPYNEQFF.

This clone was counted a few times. CDR3 nucleotide sequence: TGTGCCAGCAGCGTAGATCGCAGGGAGACCCAGTACTTC. The encoded protein is CASSVDRRETQYF. The chain links TRBV9 to TRBJ2-5; unclear D gene. CDR1 and CDR2 (germline): SGDLS, YYNGEE. The V and J ends lost 0 bases and 5 bases respectively, with 8 bases between them. This CDR3 region has 13 residues.

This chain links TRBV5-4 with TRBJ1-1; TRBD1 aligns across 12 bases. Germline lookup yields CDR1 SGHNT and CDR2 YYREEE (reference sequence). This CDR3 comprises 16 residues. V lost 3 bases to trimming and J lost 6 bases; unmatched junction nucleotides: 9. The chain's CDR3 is CASSSPGQGAKAEAFF. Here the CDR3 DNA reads TGTGCCAGCAGCTCACCGGGACAGGGGGCAAAGGCTGAAGCTTTCTTT.

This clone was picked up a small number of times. Here the CDR3 reads CSVMTGGYSYGYTF. The CDR3 nucleotides are TGCAGCGTCATGACAGGGGGCTACTCCTATGGCTACACCTTC. The chain joins TRBV29-1 to TRBJ1-2, with 10 bases lining up with TRBD1. The CDR3 extends over 14 amino acids. V lost 6 bases to trimming and J lost 4 bases; unmatched junction nucleotides: 8. From germline, CDR1 is SQVTM and CDR2 ANQGSEA.

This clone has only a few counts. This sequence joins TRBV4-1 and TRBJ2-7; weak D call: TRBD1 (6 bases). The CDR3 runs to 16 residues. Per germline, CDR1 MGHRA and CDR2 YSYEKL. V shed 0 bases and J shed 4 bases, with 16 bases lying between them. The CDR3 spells CASSQESGTLDYEQYF. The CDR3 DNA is TGCGCCAGCAGCCAAGAGTCCGGGACACTTGATTACGAGCAGTACTTC.

The CDR3 is CASSGPYNEQFF. The CDR3 bases are TGTGCCAGCAGCGGGCCTTACAATGAGCAGTTCTTC. The chain links TRBV7-3 to TRBJ2-1; no definite D call. From germline, CDR1 is SGHTA and CDR2 FQGTGA. The V gene lost 5 bases and the J gene lost 4 bases, with 6 bases spanning the gap. This CDR3 has 12 residues.

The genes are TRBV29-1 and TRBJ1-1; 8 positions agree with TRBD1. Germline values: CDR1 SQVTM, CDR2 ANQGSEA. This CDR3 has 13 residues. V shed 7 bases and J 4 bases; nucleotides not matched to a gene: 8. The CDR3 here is CSGIRGLGTEAFF. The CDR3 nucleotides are TGCAGCGGAATCAGGGGGCTGGGCACTGAAGCTTTCTTT.

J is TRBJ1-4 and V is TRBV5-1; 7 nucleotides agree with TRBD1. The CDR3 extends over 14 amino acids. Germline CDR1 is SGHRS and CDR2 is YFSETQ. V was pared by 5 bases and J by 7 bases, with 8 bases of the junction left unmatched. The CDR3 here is CASRAGTVVEKLFF. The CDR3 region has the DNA TGCGCCAGCAGAGCCGGGACAGTAGTTGAAAAACTGTTTTTT.

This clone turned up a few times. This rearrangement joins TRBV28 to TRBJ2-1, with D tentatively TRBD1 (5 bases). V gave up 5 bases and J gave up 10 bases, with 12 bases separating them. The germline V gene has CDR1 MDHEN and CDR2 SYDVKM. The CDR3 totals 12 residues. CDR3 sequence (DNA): TGTGCCAGCAGTATTATTGCAGGGGAGCAGTTCTTC. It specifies CASSIIAGEQFF.